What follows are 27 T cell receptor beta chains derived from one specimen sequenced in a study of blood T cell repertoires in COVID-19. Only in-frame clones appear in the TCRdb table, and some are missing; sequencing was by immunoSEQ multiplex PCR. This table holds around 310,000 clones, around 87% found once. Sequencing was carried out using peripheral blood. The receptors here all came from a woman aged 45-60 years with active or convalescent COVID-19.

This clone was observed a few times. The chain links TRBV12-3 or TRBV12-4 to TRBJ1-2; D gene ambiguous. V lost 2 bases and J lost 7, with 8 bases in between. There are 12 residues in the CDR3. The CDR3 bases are TGTGCCAGCAGTTTAAGCCGATTTGGCTACACCTTC. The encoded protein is CASSLSRFGYTF.

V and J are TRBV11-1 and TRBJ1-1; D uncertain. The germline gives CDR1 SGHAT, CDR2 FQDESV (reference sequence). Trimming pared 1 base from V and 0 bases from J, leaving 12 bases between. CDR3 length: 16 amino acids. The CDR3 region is CASSLGRAVMNTEAFF. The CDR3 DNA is TGTGCCAGCAGCTTAGGCCGTGCGGTTATGAACACTGAAGCTTTCTTT. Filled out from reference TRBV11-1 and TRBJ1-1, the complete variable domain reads EAEVAQSPRYKITEKSQAVAFWCDPISGHATLYWYRQILGQGPELLVQFQDESVVDDSQLPKDRFSAERLKGVDSTLKIQPAELGDSAMYLCASSLGRAVMNTEAFFGQGTRLTVV.

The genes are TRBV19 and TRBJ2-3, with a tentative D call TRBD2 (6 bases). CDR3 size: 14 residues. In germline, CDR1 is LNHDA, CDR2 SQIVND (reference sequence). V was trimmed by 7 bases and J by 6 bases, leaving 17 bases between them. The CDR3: CASKLLGGADTQYF. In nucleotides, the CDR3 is TGTGCCAGTAAGTTGTTGGGCGGGGCCGATACGCAGTATTTT.

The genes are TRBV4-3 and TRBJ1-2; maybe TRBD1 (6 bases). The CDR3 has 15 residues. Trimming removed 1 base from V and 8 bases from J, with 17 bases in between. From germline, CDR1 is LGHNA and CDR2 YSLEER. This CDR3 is CASSQGWGLVKGYTF. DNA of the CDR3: TGCGCCAGCAGCCAAGGGTGGGGGCTGGTTAAAGGCTACACCTTC.

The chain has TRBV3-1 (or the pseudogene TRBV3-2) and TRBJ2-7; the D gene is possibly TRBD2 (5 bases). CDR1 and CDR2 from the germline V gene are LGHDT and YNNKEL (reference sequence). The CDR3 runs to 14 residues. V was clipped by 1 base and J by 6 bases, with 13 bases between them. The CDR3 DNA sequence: TGTGCCAGCAGCCAAGCCGGGGTCAGTGCCGAGCAGTACTTC. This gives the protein CASSQAGVSAEQYF.

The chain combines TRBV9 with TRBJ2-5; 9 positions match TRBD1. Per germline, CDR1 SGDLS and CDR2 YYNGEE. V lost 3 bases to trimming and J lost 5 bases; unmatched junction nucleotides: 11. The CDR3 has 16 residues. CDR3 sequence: CASSAGTGWNGETQYF. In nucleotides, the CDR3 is TGTGCCAGCAGCGCGGGGACAGGGTGGAATGGGGAGACCCAGTACTTC.

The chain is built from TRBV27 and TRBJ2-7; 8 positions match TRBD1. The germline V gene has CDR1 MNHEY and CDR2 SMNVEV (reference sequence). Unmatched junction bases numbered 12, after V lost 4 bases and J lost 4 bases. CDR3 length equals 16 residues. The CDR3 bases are TGTGCCAGCAGTTCCCTGGGACAGGTATTGAGGTACGAGCAGTACTTC. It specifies CASSSLGQVLRYEQYF.

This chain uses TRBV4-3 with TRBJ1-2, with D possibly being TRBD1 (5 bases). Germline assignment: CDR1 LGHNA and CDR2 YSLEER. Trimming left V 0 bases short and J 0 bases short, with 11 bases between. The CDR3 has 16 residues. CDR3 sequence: CASSQESTATNYGYTF. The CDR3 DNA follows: TGCGCCAGCAGCCAAGAGTCGACAGCTACTAACTATGGCTACACCTTC.

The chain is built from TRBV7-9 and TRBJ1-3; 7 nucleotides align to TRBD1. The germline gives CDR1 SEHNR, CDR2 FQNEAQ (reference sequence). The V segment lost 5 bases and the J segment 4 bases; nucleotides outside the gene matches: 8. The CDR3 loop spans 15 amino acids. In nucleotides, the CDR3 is TGTGCCAGCAGCCGCGACAGGGAAAAAGGAAACACCATATATTTT. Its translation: CASSRDREKGNTIYF. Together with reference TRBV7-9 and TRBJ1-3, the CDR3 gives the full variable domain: DTGVSQNPRHKITKRGQNVTFRCDPISEHNRLYWYRQTLGQGPEFLTYFQNEAQLEKSRLLSDRFSAERPKGSFSTLEIQRTEQGDSAMYLCASSRDREKGNTIYFGEGSWLTVV.

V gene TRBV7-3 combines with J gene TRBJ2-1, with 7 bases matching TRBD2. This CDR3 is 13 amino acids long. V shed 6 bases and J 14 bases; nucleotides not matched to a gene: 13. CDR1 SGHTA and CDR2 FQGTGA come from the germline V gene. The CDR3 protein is CASSQLAGNREFF. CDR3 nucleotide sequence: TGTGCCAGCAGTCAATTAGCGGGCAACCGGGAGTTCTTC.

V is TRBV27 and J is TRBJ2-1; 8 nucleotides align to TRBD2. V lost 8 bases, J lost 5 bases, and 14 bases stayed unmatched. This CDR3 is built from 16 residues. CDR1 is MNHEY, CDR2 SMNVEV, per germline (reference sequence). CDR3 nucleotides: TGTGCCAGCTCGTCCGGGGGAGCGGGAGAAAACAATGAGCAGTTCTTC. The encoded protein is CASSSGGAGENNEQFF.

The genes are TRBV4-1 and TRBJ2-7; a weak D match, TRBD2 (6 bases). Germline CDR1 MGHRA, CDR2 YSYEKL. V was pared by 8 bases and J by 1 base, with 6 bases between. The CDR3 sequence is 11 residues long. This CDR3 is CASGTSYEQYF. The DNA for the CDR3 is TGCGCCAGCGGGACTTCCTACGAGCAGTACTTC.

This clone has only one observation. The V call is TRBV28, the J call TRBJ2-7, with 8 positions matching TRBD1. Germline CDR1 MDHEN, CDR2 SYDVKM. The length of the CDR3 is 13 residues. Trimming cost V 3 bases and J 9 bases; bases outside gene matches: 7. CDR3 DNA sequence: TGTGCCAGCAGTTTCTCAGGGGGCAAGGGGCAGTACTTC. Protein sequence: CASSFSGGKGQYF. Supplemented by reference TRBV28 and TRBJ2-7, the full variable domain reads DVKVTQSSRYLVKRTGEKVFLECVQDMDHENMFWYRQDPGLGLRLIYFSYDVKMKEKGDIPEGYSVSREKKERFSLILESASTNQTSMYLCASSFSGGKGQYFGPGTRLTVT.

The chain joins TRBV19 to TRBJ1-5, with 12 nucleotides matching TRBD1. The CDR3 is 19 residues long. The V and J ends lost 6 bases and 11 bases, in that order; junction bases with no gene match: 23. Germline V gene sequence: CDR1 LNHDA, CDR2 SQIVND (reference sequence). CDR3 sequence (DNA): TGTGCCAGTAGCCCCCCTTCAGGGGACAGGGGGCGAGGGTTCCGCGCCCAGCATTTT. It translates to CASSPPSGDRGRGFRAQHF.

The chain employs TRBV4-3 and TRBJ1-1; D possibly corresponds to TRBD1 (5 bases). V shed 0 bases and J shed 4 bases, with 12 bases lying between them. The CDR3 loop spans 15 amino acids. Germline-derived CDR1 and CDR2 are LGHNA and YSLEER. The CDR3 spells CASSQDGQGSTEAFF. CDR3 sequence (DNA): TGCGCCAGCAGCCAAGATGGGCAGGGAAGCACTGAAGCTTTCTTT.

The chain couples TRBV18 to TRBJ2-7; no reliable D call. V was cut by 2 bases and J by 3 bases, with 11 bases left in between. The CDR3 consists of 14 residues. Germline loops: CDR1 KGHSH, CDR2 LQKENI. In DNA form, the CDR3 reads TGTGCCAGCTCACCAGGGCTACAGCTCTACGAGCAGTACTTC. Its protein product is CASSPGLQLYEQYF. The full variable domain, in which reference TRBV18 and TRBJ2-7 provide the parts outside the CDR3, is NAGVMQNPRHLVRRRGQEARLRCSPMKGHSHVYWYRQLPEEGLKFMVYLQKENIIDESGMPKERFSAEFPKEGPSILRIQQVVRGDSAAYFCASSPGLQLYEQYFGPGTRLTVT.

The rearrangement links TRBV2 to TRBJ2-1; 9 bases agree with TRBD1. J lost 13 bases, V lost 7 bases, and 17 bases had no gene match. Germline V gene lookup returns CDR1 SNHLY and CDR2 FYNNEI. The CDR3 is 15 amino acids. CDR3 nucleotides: TGTGCCAGCATCGCGGGGGACAGGGAAACCCGGGGCCAGTTCTTC. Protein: CASIAGDRETRGQFF.

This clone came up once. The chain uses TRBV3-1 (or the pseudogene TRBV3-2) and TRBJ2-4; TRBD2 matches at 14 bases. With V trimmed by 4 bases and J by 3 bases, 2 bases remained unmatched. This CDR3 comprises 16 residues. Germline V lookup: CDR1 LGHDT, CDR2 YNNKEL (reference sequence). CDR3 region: CASSRLAGGGKNIQYF. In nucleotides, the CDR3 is TGTGCCAGCAGCCGACTAGCGGGAGGGGGCAAAAACATTCAGTACTTC.

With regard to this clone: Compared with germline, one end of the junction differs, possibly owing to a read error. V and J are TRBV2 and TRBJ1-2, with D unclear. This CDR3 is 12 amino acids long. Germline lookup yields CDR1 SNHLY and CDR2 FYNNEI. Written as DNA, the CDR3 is TGTGCCAGCAGTGAAGCGCTTCGGCAGGCCTCCTTC. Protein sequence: CASSEALRQASF.

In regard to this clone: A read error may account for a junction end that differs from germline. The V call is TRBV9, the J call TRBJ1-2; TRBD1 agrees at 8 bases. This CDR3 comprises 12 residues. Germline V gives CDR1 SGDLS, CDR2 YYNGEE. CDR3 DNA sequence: TGTGCCAGCAGCACGAGGACAGGGCATTACGTCTTC. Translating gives CASSTRTGHYVF. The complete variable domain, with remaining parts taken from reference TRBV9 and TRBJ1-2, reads DSGVTQTPKHLITATGQRVTLRCSPRSGDLSVYWYQQSLDQGLQFLIQYYNGEERAKGNILERFSAQQFPDLHSELNLSSLELGDSALYFCASSTRTGHYVFGSGTRLTVV.

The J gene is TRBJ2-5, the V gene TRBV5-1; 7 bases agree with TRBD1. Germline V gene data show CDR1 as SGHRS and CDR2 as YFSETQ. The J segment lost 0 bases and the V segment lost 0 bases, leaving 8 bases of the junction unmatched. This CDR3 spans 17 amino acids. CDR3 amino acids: CASSLGRGGLNQETQYF. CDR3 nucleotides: TGCGCCAGCAGCTTGGGGCGAGGGGGCCTCAACCAAGAGACCCAGTACTTC.

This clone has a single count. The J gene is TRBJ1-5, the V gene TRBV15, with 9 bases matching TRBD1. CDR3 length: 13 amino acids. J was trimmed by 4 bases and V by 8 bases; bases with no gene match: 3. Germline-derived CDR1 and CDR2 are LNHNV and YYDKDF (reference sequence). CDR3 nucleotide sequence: TGTGCCACCCGCGGACAGGGGAATCAGCCCCAGCATTTT. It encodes CATRGQGNQPQHF.

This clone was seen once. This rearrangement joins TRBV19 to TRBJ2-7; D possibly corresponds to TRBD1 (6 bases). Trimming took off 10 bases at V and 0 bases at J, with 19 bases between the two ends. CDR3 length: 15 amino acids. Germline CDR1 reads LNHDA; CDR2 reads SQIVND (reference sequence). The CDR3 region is CATKPQGTLSYEQYF. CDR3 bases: TGTGCCACCAAGCCACAGGGAACCCTCTCCTACGAGCAGTACTTC.

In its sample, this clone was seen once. CDR3 bases: TGTGCCAGCAGTACCGGGTGGTATGGCTACACCTTC. Amino acid sequence: CASSTGWYGYTF. The V gene is TRBV6-2 or TRBV6-3, the J gene TRBJ1-2; D gene unclear. Germline V gene sequence: CDR1 MNHEY, CDR2 SVGEGT. The CDR3 consists of 12 residues. V was cut by 5 bases and J by 5 bases, with 9 bases left in between.

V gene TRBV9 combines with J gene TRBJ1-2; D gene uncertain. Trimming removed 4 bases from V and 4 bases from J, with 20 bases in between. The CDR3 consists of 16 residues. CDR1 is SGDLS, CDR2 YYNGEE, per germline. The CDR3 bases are TGTGCCAGCAGCTCATCCGCCAAGGGAGGAGCCTATGGCTACACCTTC. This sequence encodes CASSSSAKGGAYGYTF.

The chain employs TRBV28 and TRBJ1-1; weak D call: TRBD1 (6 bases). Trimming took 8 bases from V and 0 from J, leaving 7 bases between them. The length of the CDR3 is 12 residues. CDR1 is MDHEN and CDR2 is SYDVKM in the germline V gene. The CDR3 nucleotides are TGTGCCAGCGAGGGGGTGAACACTGAAGCTTTCTTT. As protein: CASEGVNTEAFF.

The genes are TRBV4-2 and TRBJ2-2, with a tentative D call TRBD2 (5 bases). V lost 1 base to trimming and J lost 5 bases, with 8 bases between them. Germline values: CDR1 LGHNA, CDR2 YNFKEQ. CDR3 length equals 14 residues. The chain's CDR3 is CASSQAGKTGELFF. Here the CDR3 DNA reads TGTGCCAGCAGCCAAGCGGGGAAGACCGGGGAGCTGTTTTTT.